The 23 T cell receptor beta chains given below trace back to one sample, sequenced in a study of blood T cell repertoires in COVID-19. Measured with immunoSEQ multiplex PCR; TCRdb has only the in-frame clones, and not every one. Of some 54,000 clones in the sample, under 90% are singletons; the top ten hold 9%. The specimen was peripheral blood. These receptors originate from an elderly man with active or convalescent COVID-19.

The chain has TRBV28 and TRBJ1-2; possibly TRBD1 for D (5 bases). The germline CDR1 and CDR2 sequences are MDHEN and SYDVKM. V shed 6 bases and J shed 2 bases, with 16 bases lying between them. This CDR3 is 15 amino acids long. The CDR3 reads CASSLGAGSNYGYTF. Written as DNA, the CDR3 is TGTGCCAGCAGCTTAGGGGCAGGGTCGAACTATGGCTACACCTTC.

This rearrangement joins TRBV7-2 to TRBJ2-1; D is uncertain. V dropped 3 bases and J dropped 8 bases, with 8 bases sitting between them. Germline assignment: CDR1 SGHTA and CDR2 FQGNSA. This CDR3 comprises 12 residues. DNA for the CDR3: TGTGCCAGCAGCTTCTCCCCTTATGAGCAGTTCTTC. This sequence encodes CASSFSPYEQFF. The variable domain in full, completed from reference TRBV7-2 and TRBJ2-1, reads GAGVSQSPSNKVTEKGKDVELRCDPISGHTALYWYRQSLGQGLEFLIYFQGNSAPDKSGLPSDRFSAERTGGSVSTLTIQRTQQEDSAVYLCASSFSPYEQFFGPGTRLTVL.

This sequence joins TRBV29-1 and TRBJ2-7; D gene unclear. The V gene's germline CDR1 is SQVTM and CDR2 ANQGSEA. The CDR3 runs 14 residues. The V gene lost 0 bases and the J gene lost 0 bases, with 9 bases spanning the gap. The CDR3 spells CSVEDIGSSYEQYF. DNA for the CDR3: TGCAGCGTTGAAGACATCGGTAGCTCCTACGAGCAGTACTTC.

This clone has only one observation. J is TRBJ2-7 and V is TRBV28; no clear D gene. CDR1 is MDHEN, CDR2 SYDVKM, per germline. The CDR3 spans 11 residues. V was trimmed by 4 bases and J by 2 bases, leaving 3 bases between them. CDR3: CASSSAYEQYF. The CDR3 DNA is TGTGCCAGCAGTTCGGCCTACGAGCAGTACTTC.

V usage is TRBV4-3 and J usage is TRBJ1-2; 8 nucleotides agree with TRBD1. Trimming took 0 bases from V and 6 from J; bases not matched to a gene: 9. This CDR3 contains 16 residues. CDR1 LGHNA and CDR2 YSLEER come from the germline V gene. CDR3 region: CASSQDLGQAWDGYTF. In DNA, the CDR3 is TGCGCCAGCAGCCAAGATCTGGGACAGGCCTGGGATGGCTACACCTTC.

V and J are TRBV6-6 and TRBJ2-1; 8 bases line up with TRBD2. CDR1 is MNHNY, CDR2 SVGAGI, per germline (reference sequence). The V and J ends lost 8 bases and 2 bases, in that order; junction bases with no gene match: 5. This CDR3 has 14 residues. CDR3 sequence reads: CASGGLGTYNEQFF. CDR3 DNA: TGTGCCAGCGGGGGACTAGGTACCTACAATGAGCAGTTCTTC.

The rearrangement links TRBV6-1 to TRBJ1-5; 12 bases match TRBD1. This CDR3 is 16 amino acids long. V gave up 3 bases and J gave up 7 bases; unmatched junction bases: 7. The V gene's germline CDR1 is MNHNS and CDR2 SASEGT. The CDR3, as DNA: TGTGCCAGCAGTGAGGCCGGGACAGGGGGCCGGCAGCCCCAGCATTTT. Its protein product is CASSEAGTGGRQPQHF.

The rearrangement uses TRBV15 and TRBJ1-1, with D unresolved. Germline assignment: CDR1 LNHNV and CDR2 YYDKDF (reference sequence). Trimming shortened V by 1 base and J by 1 base, and 7 bases separated the two germline ends. This CDR3 is 14 amino acids long. The CDR3 reads CATSRGRGNTEAFF. The DNA of the CDR3 is TGTGCCACCAGCAGAGGGCGGGGGAACACTGAAGCTTTCTTT.

This clone has just one count. V is TRBV6-2 or TRBV6-3 and J is TRBJ2-7; D gene unclear. V gave up 3 bases and J gave up 2 bases, with 11 bases separating them. The CDR3 runs 14 residues. CDR1 is MNHEY and CDR2 is SVGEGT in the germline V gene. The CDR3 DNA follows: TGTGCCAGCAGTTATTTTACGGGTACCTACGAGCAGTACTTC. Protein sequence: CASSYFTGTYEQYF.

V gene TRBV19 combines with J gene TRBJ2-2, with 8 nucleotides matching TRBD2. Unmatched junction bases numbered 3, after V lost 4 bases and J lost 5 bases. The CDR3 totals 14 residues. From germline, CDR1 is LNHDA and CDR2 SQIVND (reference sequence). The chain's CDR3 is CASSNGGRTGELFF. The CDR3 DNA sequence: TGTGCCAGTAGTAATGGCGGGAGGACCGGGGAGCTGTTTTTT.

This chain joins TRBV27 and TRBJ2-5, with a possible D match to TRBD2 (5 bases). Germline CDR1 is MNHEY and CDR2 is SMNVEV (reference sequence). This CDR3 is 15 amino acids long. With 1 base removed from V and 1 base from J, the gap between germline ends came to 10 bases. This chain's CDR3 is CASSLLNGVQETQYF. The DNA for the CDR3 is TGTGCCAGCAGTTTATTGAACGGGGTCCAAGAGACCCAGTACTTC.

The V gene is TRBV2, the J gene TRBJ1-4; no clear D gene. The V gene lost 9 bases and the J gene lost 10 bases, with 24 bases spanning the gap. The germline V gene has CDR1 SNHLY and CDR2 FYNNEI. This CDR3 has 15 residues. Here the CDR3 DNA reads TGTGCCAGAAAGACCGCCGGGAGGGCGGCAGGAAAACTGTTTTTT. Translated, it gives CARKTAGRAAGKLFF.

V gene TRBV30 combines with J gene TRBJ2-3; D uncertain. Trimming took off 3 bases at V and 5 bases at J, with 27 bases between the two ends. The CDR3 sequence is 18 residues long. Germline values: CDR1 GTSNPN, CDR2 SVGIG (reference sequence). CDR3 protein: CAWSARQLGARAVDTQYF. CDR3 DNA sequence: TGTGCCTGGAGCGCACGCCAGTTGGGCGCCCGAGCTGTAGATACGCAGTATTTT.

The chain uses TRBV18 and TRBJ1-1, with TRBD1 as a possible D gene (6 bases). Germline V lookup: CDR1 KGHSH, CDR2 LQKENI. V was pared by 3 bases and J by 6 bases, with 17 bases between. CDR3 length equals 15 residues. CDR3 amino acids: CASSPDSASRAEAFF. The CDR3 bases are TGTGCCAGCTCACCGGACAGCGCAAGTCGGGCTGAAGCTTTCTTT.

This clone appeared a single time. V usage is TRBV2 and J usage is TRBJ2-7; D call uncertain. V lost 6 bases to trimming and J lost 6 bases, with 9 bases between them. The CDR3 runs to 11 residues. From germline, CDR1 is SNHLY and CDR2 FYNNEI. CDR3 sequence reads: CASSTWAEQYF. CDR3 nucleotides: TGTGCCAGCAGCACCTGGGCCGAGCAGTACTTC.

The chain combines TRBV27 with TRBJ1-5; 11 bases align to TRBD1. Germline values: CDR1 MNHEY, CDR2 SMNVEV (reference sequence). J was trimmed by 2 bases and V by 6 bases; bases with no gene match: 6. CDR3 length: 16 amino acids. The CDR3 is CASRSRTGGGNQPQHF. The CDR3 DNA reads as TGTGCCAGCAGATCCCGGACAGGGGGCGGCAATCAGCCCCAGCATTTT.

The chain uses TRBV19 and TRBJ1-5; D is uncertain. V lost 5 bases, J lost 3 bases, and 5 bases lay in between. Germline-derived CDR1 and CDR2 are LNHDA and SQIVND (reference sequence). This CDR3 is built from 12 residues. The CDR3 loop reads CASSLYNQPQHF. In nucleotides, the CDR3 is TGTGCCAGTAGTTTATACAATCAGCCCCAGCATTTT.

This chain joins TRBV5-1 and TRBJ2-2, with D perhaps matching TRBD2 (6 bases). The ends were cut back, 1 base at V and 7 bases at J, with 14 bases in the middle. CDR1 is SGHRS, CDR2 YFSETQ, per germline. The CDR3 has 15 residues. The CDR3 loop reads CASSLSGELGGELFF. CDR3 in DNA: TGCGCCAGCAGCTTGTCGGGGGAGCTAGGCGGGGAGCTGTTTTTT.

The V and J genes are TRBV11-1 and TRBJ2-3; 7 bases match TRBD1. CDR1 SGHAT and CDR2 FQDESV come from the germline V gene (reference sequence). This CDR3 has 15 amino acids. The V gene end was trimmed by 1 base and the J gene end by 2 bases; junction bases not matched to a gene: 3. The CDR3 DNA is TGTGCCAGCAGCTTAGGGGACAGTCACACAGATACGCAGTATTTT. This sequence encodes CASSLGDSHTDTQYF.

The V and J genes are TRBV19 and TRBJ2-3, with TRBD2 matching 14 bases. Germline CDR1 and CDR2: LNHDA and SQIVND (reference sequence). This CDR3 contains 16 residues. After removal of 5 bases from V and 3 bases from J, the junction contained 4 bases not matched to a gene. In DNA form, the CDR3 reads TGTGCCAGTAGTTCTCGGACTAGCGGGGGGACAGATACGCAGTATTTT. Its protein is CASSSRTSGGTDTQYF.

The chain uses TRBV7-2 and TRBJ2-7; D not resolved. The germline V gene has CDR1 SGHTA and CDR2 FQGNSA. Trimming took 1 base from V and 3 from J, leaving 16 bases between them. CDR3 length: 16 amino acids. The CDR3 sequence is CASSLGPANSHYEQYF. In nucleotides, the CDR3 is TGTGCCAGCAGCTTAGGCCCCGCAAACTCTCACTACGAGCAGTACTTC.

This clone came up once. The V call is TRBV6-2 or TRBV6-3, the J call TRBJ1-5; 9 nucleotides line up with TRBD1. Germline CDR1 reads MNHEY; CDR2 reads SVGEGT. Trimming removed 4 bases from V and 5 bases from J; junction bases left unmatched: 6. The CDR3 runs 15 residues. The CDR3 here is CASSSRDREHQPQHF. The CDR3 nucleotides read TGTGCCAGCAGTTCACGGGACAGGGAACATCAGCCCCAGCATTTT.

As DNA, the CDR3 is TGTGCCAGCAGTCCTCAGGGGGCGTATGGCTACACCTTC. It encodes CASSPQGAYGYTF. The chain is built from TRBV28 and TRBJ1-2; 8 bases align to TRBD1. This CDR3 spans 13 amino acids. J lost 5 bases, V lost 5 bases, and 4 bases had no gene match. CDR1 MDHEN and CDR2 SYDVKM come from the germline V gene.